This entry features one T cell receptor (beta chain) sequence. The antigen is undetermined. An end of the junction does not agree with germline; a read error may underlie this. The data are from a study of T cell responses to AZD1222 COVID-19 vaccine. General study results and limits: Clonal diversity was possibly underestimated; the donors were predominantly white British and more often female. Repertoires were obtained solely post-peak T cell response. Of spike-specific TCRs, nearly half reportedly target regions left unmutated in variants.

Libraries were prepared by immunoSEQ multiplex PCR; TCRdb keeps only in-frame clonotypes and omits some of them. There are some 80,000 clones in the sample; about nine tenths occur only once, and around 3.4% lies in the top ten. Germline assignment: CDR1 MNHEY and CDR2 SVGAGI. This CDR3 is built from 14 residues. V and J are TRBV6-5 and TRBJ2-1, with a possible D match to TRBD2 (6 bases). This material consisted of peripheral blood, taken 28 days after the second AZD1222 dose. This clonotype was obtained from an adult who received the AZD1222 COVID-19 vaccine. Here the CDR3 DNA reads TGTGCCAGTAGTTACAGAAGGGAGGTCAATGAGCAGTTCTTC. It encodes CASSYRREVNEQFF.